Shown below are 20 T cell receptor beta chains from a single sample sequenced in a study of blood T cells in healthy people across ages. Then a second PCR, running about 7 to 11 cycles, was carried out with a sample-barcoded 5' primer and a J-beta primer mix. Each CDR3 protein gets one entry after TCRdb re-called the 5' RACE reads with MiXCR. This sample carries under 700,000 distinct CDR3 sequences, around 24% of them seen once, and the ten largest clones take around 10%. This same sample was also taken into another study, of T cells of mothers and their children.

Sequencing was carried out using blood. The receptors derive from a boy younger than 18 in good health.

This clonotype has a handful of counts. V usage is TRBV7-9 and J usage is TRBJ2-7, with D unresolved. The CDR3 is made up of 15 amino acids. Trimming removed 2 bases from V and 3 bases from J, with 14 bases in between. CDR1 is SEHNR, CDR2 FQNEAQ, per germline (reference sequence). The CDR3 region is CASSLPWTTNYEQYF. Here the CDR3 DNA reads TGTGCCAGCAGCTTACCATGGACGACAAACTACGAGCAGTACTTC.

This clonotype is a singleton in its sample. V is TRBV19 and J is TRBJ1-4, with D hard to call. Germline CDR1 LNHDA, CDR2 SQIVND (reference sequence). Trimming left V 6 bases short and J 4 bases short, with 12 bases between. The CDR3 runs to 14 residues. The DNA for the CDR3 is TGTGCCAGTAGGGAGAGGGCCGTTAATGAAAAACTGTTTTTT. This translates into CASRERAVNEKLFF.

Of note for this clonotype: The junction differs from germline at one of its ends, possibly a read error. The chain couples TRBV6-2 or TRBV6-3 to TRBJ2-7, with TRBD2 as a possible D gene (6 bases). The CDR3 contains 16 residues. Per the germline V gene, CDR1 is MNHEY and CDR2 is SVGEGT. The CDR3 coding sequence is TGTGTCAGCTTGCGTGCCGGTCGGGGAGGACTATCCGAGCAGTACTTC. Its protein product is CVSLRAGRGGLSEQYF.

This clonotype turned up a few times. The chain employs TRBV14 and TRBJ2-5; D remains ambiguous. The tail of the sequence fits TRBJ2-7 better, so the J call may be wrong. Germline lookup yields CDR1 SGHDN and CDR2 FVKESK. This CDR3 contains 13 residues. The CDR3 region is CASSPEMSYEQYF. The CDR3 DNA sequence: TGTGCCAGCAGCCCTGAGATGAGCTACGAGCAGTACTTC.

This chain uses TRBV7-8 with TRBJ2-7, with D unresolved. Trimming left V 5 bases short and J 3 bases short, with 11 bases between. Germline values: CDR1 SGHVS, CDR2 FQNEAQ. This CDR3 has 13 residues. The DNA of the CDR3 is TGTGCCAGCAGCCTGGGGTCCCGCTACGAGCAGTACTTC. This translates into CASSLGSRYEQYF.

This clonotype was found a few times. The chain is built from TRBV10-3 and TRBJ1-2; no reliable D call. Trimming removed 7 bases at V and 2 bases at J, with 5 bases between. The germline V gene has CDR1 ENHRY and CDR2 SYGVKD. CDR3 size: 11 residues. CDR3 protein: CAINPNYGYTF. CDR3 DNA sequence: TGTGCCATCAATCCGAACTATGGCTACACCTTC.

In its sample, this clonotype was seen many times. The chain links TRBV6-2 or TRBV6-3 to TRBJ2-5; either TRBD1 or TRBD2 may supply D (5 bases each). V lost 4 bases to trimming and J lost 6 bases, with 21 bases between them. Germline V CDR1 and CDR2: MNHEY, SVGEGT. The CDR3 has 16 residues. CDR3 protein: CASSWHGTPNEQTQYF. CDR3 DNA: TGTGCCAGCAGTTGGCACGGGACCCCCAATGAGCAGACCCAGTACTTC.

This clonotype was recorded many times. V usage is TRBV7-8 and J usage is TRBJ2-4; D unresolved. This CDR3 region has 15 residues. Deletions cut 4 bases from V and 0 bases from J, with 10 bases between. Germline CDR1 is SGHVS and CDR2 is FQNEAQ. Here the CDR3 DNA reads TGTGCCAGCAGCTCTACCCGGCTAGCCAAAAACATTCAGTACTTC. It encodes CASSSTRLAKNIQYF.

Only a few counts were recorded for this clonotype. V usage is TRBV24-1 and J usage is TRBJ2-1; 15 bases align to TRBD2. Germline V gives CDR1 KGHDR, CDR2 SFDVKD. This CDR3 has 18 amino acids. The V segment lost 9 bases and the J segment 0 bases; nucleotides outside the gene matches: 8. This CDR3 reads CATSLGLAGGPSYNEQFF. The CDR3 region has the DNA TGTGCCACCTCACTTGGACTAGCGGGAGGGCCCTCCTACAATGAGCAGTTCTTC.

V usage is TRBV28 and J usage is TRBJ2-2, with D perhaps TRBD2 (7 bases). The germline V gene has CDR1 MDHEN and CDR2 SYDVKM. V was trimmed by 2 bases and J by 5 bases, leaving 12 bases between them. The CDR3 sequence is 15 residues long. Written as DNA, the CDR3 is TGTGCCAGCAGTTTAGCGGGGGCGACGACCGGGGAGCTGTTTTTT. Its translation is CASSLAGATTGELFF.

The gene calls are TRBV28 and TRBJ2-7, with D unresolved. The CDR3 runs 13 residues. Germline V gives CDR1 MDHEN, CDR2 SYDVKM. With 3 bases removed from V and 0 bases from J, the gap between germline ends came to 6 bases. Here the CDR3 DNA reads TGTGCCAGCAGTTTCTTATTCTCCTACGAGCAGTACTTC. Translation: CASSFLFSYEQYF.

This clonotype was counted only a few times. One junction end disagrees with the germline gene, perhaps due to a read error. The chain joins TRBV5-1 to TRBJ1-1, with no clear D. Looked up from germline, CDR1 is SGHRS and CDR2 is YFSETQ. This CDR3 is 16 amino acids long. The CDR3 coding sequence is TGCGCCGGCAGCTTAATATATACGGCAATGAACACTGAAGCTTTCTTT. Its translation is CAGSLIYTAMNTEAFF.

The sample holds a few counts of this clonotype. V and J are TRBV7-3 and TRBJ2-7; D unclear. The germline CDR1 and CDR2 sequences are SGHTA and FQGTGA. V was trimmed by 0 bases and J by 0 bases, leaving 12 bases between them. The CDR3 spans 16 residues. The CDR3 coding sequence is TGTGCCAGCAGCTTAACGGCAGCCCCGAGCTCCTACGAGCAGTACTTC. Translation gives CASSLTAAPSSYEQYF.

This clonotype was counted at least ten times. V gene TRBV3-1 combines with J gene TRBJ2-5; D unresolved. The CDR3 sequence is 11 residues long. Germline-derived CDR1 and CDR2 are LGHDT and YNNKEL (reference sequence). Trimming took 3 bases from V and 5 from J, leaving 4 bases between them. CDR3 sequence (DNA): TGTGCCAGCAGCCAGCGGGAGACCCAGTACTTC. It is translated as CASSQRETQYF.

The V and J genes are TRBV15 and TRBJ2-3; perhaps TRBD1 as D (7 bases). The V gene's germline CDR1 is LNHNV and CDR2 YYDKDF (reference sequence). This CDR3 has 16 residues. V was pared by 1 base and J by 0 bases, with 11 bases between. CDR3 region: CATSRATGTSTDTQYF. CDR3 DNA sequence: TGTGCCACCAGCAGAGCGACAGGGACTAGCACAGATACGCAGTATTTT.

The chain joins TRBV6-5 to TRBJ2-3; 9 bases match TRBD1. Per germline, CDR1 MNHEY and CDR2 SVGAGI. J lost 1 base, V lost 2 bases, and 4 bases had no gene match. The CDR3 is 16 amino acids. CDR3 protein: CASSYGTGSRTDTQYF. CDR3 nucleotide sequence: TGTGCCAGCAGTTACGGGACAGGGAGTCGCACAGATACGCAGTATTTT.

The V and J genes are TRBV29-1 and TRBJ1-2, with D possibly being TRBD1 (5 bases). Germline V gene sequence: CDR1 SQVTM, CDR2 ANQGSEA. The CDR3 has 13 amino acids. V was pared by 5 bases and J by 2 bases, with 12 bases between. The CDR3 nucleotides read TGCAGCGTTAGTCGGGGGACCAACTATGGCTACACCTTC. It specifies CSVSRGTNYGYTF. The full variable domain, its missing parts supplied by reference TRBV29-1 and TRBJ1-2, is SAVISQKPSRDICQRGTSLTIQCQVDSQVTMMFWYRQQPGQSLTLIATANQGSEATYESGFVIDKFPISRPNLTFSTLTVSNMSPEDSSIYLCSVSRGTNYGYTFGSGTRLTVV.

The CDR3 DNA follows: TGCGCCAGCAGCCAAGCTCACAGGAGCAATCCCTATGGCTACACCTTC. Translation gives CASSQAHRSNPYGYTF. This chain links TRBV4-3 with TRBJ1-2, with D possibly being TRBD1 (5 bases). The CDR3 length is 16 residues. V was clipped by 1 base and J by 4 bases, with 16 bases between them. The germline CDR1 and CDR2 sequences are LGHNA and YSLEER.

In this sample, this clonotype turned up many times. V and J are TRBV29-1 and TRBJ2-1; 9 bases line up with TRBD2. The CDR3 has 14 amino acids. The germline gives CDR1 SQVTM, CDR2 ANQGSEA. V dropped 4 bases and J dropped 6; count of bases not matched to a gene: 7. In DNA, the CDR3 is TGCAGCGTTGCACGACTAGCGGACGTCAATGAGCAGTTCTTC. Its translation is CSVARLADVNEQFF.

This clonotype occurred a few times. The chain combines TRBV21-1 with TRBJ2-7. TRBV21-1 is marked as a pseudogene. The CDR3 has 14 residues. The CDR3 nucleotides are TGTGCCAGCAGCAAAGAGGCCGGCACCTACGAGCAGTACTTC. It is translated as CASSKEAGTYEQYF.